This TCR beta chain was identified during a study of beta chain features in type 1 diabetes. On the study more broadly: Sorted cell examination encompassed 100,000,000 or so cells across all samples. Study-level results: When VDJ junctions were examined, type 1 diabetes patients showed fewer insertions and more deletions.

Each donor gave one heparinised blood draw averaging around 120 mL. The germline V and J ends were trimmed by 5 bases and 5 bases, with 12 bases remaining between them. Germline V CDR1 and CDR2: LNHDA, SQIVND (reference sequence). This CDR3 spans 13 amino acids. This clone showed up just a few times. Its antigen is not known. Sequencing targeted expressed TCRB transcripts, as all isolated RNA had been reverse transcribed. The data were produced by immunoSEQ multiplex PCR, yet TCRdb's version contains in-frame clones alone and is incomplete. Among about 150,000 clones, roughly 8.1% were seen once, and the ten largest hold approximately 0.65%.

The chain links TRBV19 to TRBJ1-1; tentatively, D is TRBD1 (5 bases). This clonotype was obtained from a man between 18 and 29 years old in good health. The sample was central memory CD4+ T cells from blood. The CDR3 loop reads CASSLPGNTEAFF. CDR3 sequence (DNA): TGTGCCAGTAGTTTGCCAGGGAATACTGAAGCTTTCTTT.